One sample yielded the 27 T cell receptor beta chains listed below, sequenced in a study of patients and donors after allogeneic stem cell transplantation. In TCRdb, the RT-PCR reads were re-called with MiXCR into one record per CDR3 protein. The table includes about 960,000 distinct CDR3 sequences, approximately 19% detected once. The sample comprised blood, either unsorted or a sorted T cell fraction (not recorded which). These receptors were collected from a human donor who was either an allogeneic HSCT recipient or a stem cell or donor lymphocyte infusion donor (not recorded which). It is not recorded whose cells these are; they may come from a transplant donor.

This rearrangement joins TRBV2 to TRBJ1-5; maybe TRBD1 (5 bases). The V end lost 3 bases, the J end lost 6 bases, and 12 bases lay between the germline ends. The CDR3 covers 14 residues. In germline, CDR1 is SNHLY, CDR2 FYNNEI. The chain's CDR3 is CASSEGHSSQPQHF. CDR3 bases: TGTGCCAGCAGTGAGGGGCACAGCTCTCAGCCCCAGCATTTT.

The chain is built from TRBV29-1 and TRBJ2-7; possibly TRBD1 or TRBD2 for D (5 bases each). Trimming took 2 bases from V and 6 from J, leaving 11 bases between them. Germline-derived CDR1 and CDR2 are SQVTM and ANQGSEA. This CDR3 contains 12 residues. The CDR3 coding sequence is TGCAGCGTTGAAAGTGTTGGGGGCGAGCAGTACTTC. Its translation is CSVESVGGEQYF.

This chain joins TRBV7-3 and TRBJ1-1, with D maybe TRBD1 (6 bases). Germline lookup yields CDR1 SGHTA and CDR2 FQGTGA. Trimming took 6 bases from V and 3 from J, leaving 23 bases between them. The CDR3 is made up of 17 amino acids. The DNA of the CDR3 is TGTGCCAGCAGTTCAAGTCCTTACAGGGACGCTCACACTGAAGCTTTCTTT. This codes for CASSSSPYRDAHTEAFF.

This rearrangement joins TRBV12-3 or TRBV12-4 to TRBJ1-6, with 11 bases aligning to TRBD1. The CDR3 length is 15 residues. J gave up 10 bases and V 6 bases, and 8 bases lay outside the gene matches. The CDR3 here is CASRKAGTGGSPLHF. CDR3 DNA sequence: TGTGCCAGCAGAAAAGCTGGGACAGGGGGATCACCCCTCCACTTT.

This clonotype was observed a handful of times. This sequence joins TRBV28 and TRBJ2-7, with D maybe TRBD1 (6 bases). The CDR3 contains 15 residues. Germline CDR1 reads MDHEN; CDR2 reads SYDVKM. V gave up 3 bases and J gave up 3 bases, with 15 bases separating them. The CDR3 here is CASSLRRGGSYEQYF. Written as DNA, the CDR3 is TGTGCCAGCAGTTTGCGTCGAGGGGGTAGCTACGAGCAGTACTTC.

The chain joins TRBV6-2 or TRBV6-3 to TRBJ1-2; D not certain. CDR1 is MNHEY and CDR2 is SVGEGT in the germline V gene. Deletions cut 10 bases from V and 4 bases from J, with 10 bases between. The CDR3 is 11 amino acids. The CDR3 reads CATRSIYGYTF. CDR3 sequence (DNA): TGTGCCACCAGGTCCATCTATGGCTACACCTTC.

This clonotype was counted only a few times. This chain uses TRBV12-3 or TRBV12-4 with TRBJ2-1; the D gene is possibly TRBD1 (6 bases). This CDR3 contains 14 residues. V lost 6 bases and J lost 0, with 9 bases in between. The CDR3 is CASRRGSSYNEQFF. The CDR3 DNA follows: TGTGCCAGCAGGAGGGGGAGCTCCTACAATGAGCAGTTCTTC.

The chain carries TRBV10-3 and TRBJ1-6; no firm D call. CDR1 is ENHRY, CDR2 SYGVKD, per germline. The CDR3 consists of 14 residues. Trimming stripped 4 bases from V and 6 bases from J, with 10 bases between. The CDR3 region has the DNA TGTGCCATCAGTGGGGCAGCGGTTAATTCACCCCTCCACTTT. Translation: CAISGAAVNSPLHF.

This clonotype was seen repeatedly, ten times or more. The chain links TRBV5-1 to TRBJ2-4; 10 nucleotides align to TRBD1. Per the germline V gene, CDR1 is SGHRS and CDR2 is YFSETQ. The CDR3 is 14 residues long. The junction had 4 bases not matched to a gene; V was cut back by 4 bases and J by 6 bases. In DNA form, the CDR3 reads TGCGCCAGCAGCCGCCGGGACAGGGGAAACATTCAGTACTTC. It translates to CASSRRDRGNIQYF.

This clonotype was found a few times. V usage is TRBV6-1 and J usage is TRBJ2-7; TRBD2 matches at 15 bases. CDR1 and CDR2 from the germline V gene are MNHNS and SASEGT. The CDR3 totals 15 residues. With 7 bases clipped from V and 3 bases from J, the junction kept 4 bases outside the gene matches. The CDR3 DNA follows: TGTGCCAGCATGGGACTAGCGGGAGGCCGCTACGAGCAGTACTTC. Its translation is CASMGLAGGRYEQYF.

This clonotype was observed a few times. The chain links TRBV20-1 to TRBJ1-4, with 11 bases identical to TRBD1. CDR1 and CDR2 from the germline V gene are DFQATT and SNEGSKA (reference sequence). This CDR3 comprises 19 residues. V lost 5 bases, J lost 4 bases, and 18 bases stayed unmatched. The CDR3 coding sequence is TGCAGTGCTCTTCCTGTCCCGGGACAGGGGGTCGGACATAATGAAAAACTGTTTTTT. It yields the protein CSALPVPGQGVGHNEKLFF.

The chain has TRBV20-1 and TRBJ2-3; weak D call: TRBD1 (5 bases). The germline gives CDR1 DFQATT, CDR2 SNEGSKA (reference sequence). V was pared by 3 bases and J by 0 bases, with 13 bases between. This CDR3 region has 15 residues. Here the CDR3 reads CSASGQGPSTDTQYF. The CDR3 nucleotides are TGCAGTGCTAGTGGCCAGGGTCCGAGCACAGATACGCAGTATTTT.

CDR3 residues: CASSLIGPSGYNEQFF. For the CDR3, the DNA is TGTGCCAGCAGTTTAATCGGGCCTAGCGGCTACAATGAGCAGTTCTTC. The rearrangement joins TRBV28 to TRBJ2-1, with TRBD2 identical over 7 bases. The CDR3 covers 16 residues. V trimming: 2 bases; J trimming: 3 bases; junction bases outside the gene matches: 7. Germline-derived CDR1 and CDR2 are MDHEN and SYDVKM.

This clonotype came up a few times. This rearrangement joins TRBV4-1 to TRBJ2-1, with 8 positions matching TRBD1. V was pared by 3 bases and J by 0 bases, with 4 bases of the junction left unmatched. In germline, CDR1 is MGHRA, CDR2 YSYEKL. The CDR3 covers 16 residues. This chain's CDR3 is CASSQTGASSYNEQFF. DNA of the CDR3: TGCGCCAGCAGCCAGACAGGGGCTTCCTCCTACAATGAGCAGTTCTTC.

The CDR3 reads CASTSGGNTEAFF. CDR3 bases: TGTGCCAGCACGTCAGGGGGGAACACTGAAGCTTTCTTT. The gene calls are TRBV27 and TRBJ1-1, with 7 positions matching TRBD1. The CDR3 runs 13 residues. After removal of 7 bases from V and 1 base from J, the junction contained 3 bases not matched to a gene. CDR1 MNHEY and CDR2 SMNVEV come from the germline V gene (reference sequence).

This clonotype was seen a few times. The CDR3 sequence: CASSARSSGSPDTQYF. CDR3 coding DNA: TGTGCCAGCAGTGCCCGTTCTAGCGGGAGTCCAGATACGCAGTATTTT. The V gene is TRBV25-1, the J gene TRBJ2-3; 10 bases are shared with TRBD2. This CDR3 contains 16 residues. V was pared by 4 bases and J by 4 bases, with 8 bases of the junction left unmatched. Germline CDR1 is MGHDK and CDR2 is SYGVNS.

J is TRBJ1-2 and V is TRBV5-5; TRBD1 is a possible D gene (5 bases). The V end was cut by 0 bases, the J end by 2 bases, with 8 bases between. CDR3 length equals 14 residues. The germline CDR1 and CDR2 sequences are SGHKS and YYEKEE (reference sequence). In nucleotides, the CDR3 is TGTGCCAGCAGCTTGGGACAGAGGAACTATGGCTACACCTTC. This gives the protein CASSLGQRNYGYTF.

The J gene is TRBJ2-2, the V gene TRBV24-1; 9 bases map to TRBD2. The CDR3 length is 16 residues. Germline V gene data show CDR1 as KGHDR and CDR2 as SFDVKD. J was trimmed by 4 bases and V by 3 bases; bases with no gene match: 5. CDR3 coding DNA: TGTGCCACCAGTGATCCCGGGACTAGCTCCACCGGGGAGCTGTTTTTT. This gives the protein CATSDPGTSSTGELFF.

This clonotype was recorded a few times. This sequence joins TRBV20-1 and TRBJ1-2, with TRBD1 matching over 11 bases. CDR1 is DFQATT, CDR2 SNEGSKA, per germline (reference sequence). CDR3 length: 15 residues. V shed 5 bases, J shed 4 bases, and the junction held 9 bases outside the gene matches. The CDR3 DNA reads TGCAGTGCTTTCCTGGGACAGGGGGTTGTCTATGGCTACACCTTC. Its translation is CSAFLGQGVVYGYTF.

CDR3 residues: CASSLNVGLAGGDTQYF. The CDR3, as DNA: TGTGCCAGCAGCTTAAACGTTGGACTAGCGGGAGGAGATACGCAGTATTTT. This sequence joins TRBV7-9 and TRBJ2-3; 14 nucleotides match TRBD2. This CDR3 is 17 amino acids long. The germline V gene encodes CDR1 SEHNR and CDR2 FQNEAQ (reference sequence). The V gene end was trimmed by 2 bases and the J gene end by 5 bases; junction bases not matched to a gene: 6.

The rearrangement uses TRBV11-3 and TRBJ2-1; TRBD2 agrees at 12 bases. CDR3 length: 16 residues. Germline CDR1 and CDR2: SGHNT and YENEEA. The trim removed 5 bases at V and 10 bases at J, leaving 12 bases unmatched. The CDR3 DNA follows: TGTGCCAGCAGCCTTAACCTAGCGGGAGGGCCTGGAGAGCAGTTCTTC. It is translated as CASSLNLAGGPGEQFF.

This clonotype has a count of ten or more. This sequence joins TRBV11-2 and TRBJ2-1; 9 bases are shared with TRBD1. Trimming cost V 5 bases and J 9 bases; bases outside gene matches: 14. The CDR3 length is 16 residues. Germline CDR1 SGHAT, CDR2 FQNNGV. The CDR3 nucleotides are TGTGCCAGCAGCAAAATCACCGGGACAGGGACCCGTGAGCAGTTCTTC. This codes for CASSKITGTGTREQFF.

This clonotype was counted a few times. The J gene is TRBJ1-1, the V gene TRBV20-1; 9 nucleotides agree with TRBD1. The CDR3 has 15 amino acids. Trimming at V came to 6 bases and at J to 0 bases, leaving 8 bases not matched to a gene. CDR1 is DFQATT and CDR2 is SNEGSKA in the germline V gene (reference sequence). CDR3 DNA sequence: TGCAGTGCGCATGACAGGGGGACCATGAACACTGAAGCTTTCTTT. This codes for CSAHDRGTMNTEAFF.

The chain is built from TRBV20-1 and TRBJ1-1; 11 nucleotides match TRBD1. Germline values: CDR1 DFQATT, CDR2 SNEGSKA (reference sequence). The CDR3 has 14 residues. Unmatched junction bases numbered 6, after V lost 4 bases and J lost 5 bases. The CDR3 loop reads CSATLRDRGTEAFF. The CDR3 nucleotides are TGCAGTGCTACCTTGAGGGACAGGGGGACTGAAGCTTTCTTT.

Only a few counts were recorded for this clonotype. The DNA of the CDR3 is TGTGCCAGCAGCCGAGGCTCGGACAGGGACTATGGCTACACCTTC. Protein: CASSRGSDRDYGYTF. The V and J genes are TRBV7-9 and TRBJ1-2, with 8 bases matching TRBD1. The ends lost 5 bases at V and 3 bases at J; junction bases unmatched: 8. Germline V lookup: CDR1 SEHNR, CDR2 FQNEAQ (reference sequence). CDR3 length equals 15 residues.

Remarks on this clonotype: A junction boundary mismatches the germline segment, possibly from a read error. The chain recombines TRBV4-1 with TRBJ2-6; no firm D call. Germline CDR1 reads MGHRA; CDR2 reads YSYEKL. The CDR3 is 16 amino acids. The CDR3 region is CASSHLVGSGVNVLTF. In DNA, the CDR3 is TGCGCCAGCAGCCATCTCGTAGGGTCTGGGGTCAACGTCCTGACTTTC.

There are a few counts of this clonotype. This chain uses TRBV13 with TRBJ2-1; D possibly corresponds to TRBD2 (5 bases). CDR1 is PRHDT and CDR2 is FYEKMQ in the germline V gene (reference sequence). This CDR3 spans 14 amino acids. Trimming left V 5 bases short and J 10 bases short, with 18 bases between. The CDR3 spells CASSDGLSRGEQFF. CDR3 coding DNA: TGTGCCAGCAGCGACGGACTTTCACGAGGAGAGCAGTTCTTC.